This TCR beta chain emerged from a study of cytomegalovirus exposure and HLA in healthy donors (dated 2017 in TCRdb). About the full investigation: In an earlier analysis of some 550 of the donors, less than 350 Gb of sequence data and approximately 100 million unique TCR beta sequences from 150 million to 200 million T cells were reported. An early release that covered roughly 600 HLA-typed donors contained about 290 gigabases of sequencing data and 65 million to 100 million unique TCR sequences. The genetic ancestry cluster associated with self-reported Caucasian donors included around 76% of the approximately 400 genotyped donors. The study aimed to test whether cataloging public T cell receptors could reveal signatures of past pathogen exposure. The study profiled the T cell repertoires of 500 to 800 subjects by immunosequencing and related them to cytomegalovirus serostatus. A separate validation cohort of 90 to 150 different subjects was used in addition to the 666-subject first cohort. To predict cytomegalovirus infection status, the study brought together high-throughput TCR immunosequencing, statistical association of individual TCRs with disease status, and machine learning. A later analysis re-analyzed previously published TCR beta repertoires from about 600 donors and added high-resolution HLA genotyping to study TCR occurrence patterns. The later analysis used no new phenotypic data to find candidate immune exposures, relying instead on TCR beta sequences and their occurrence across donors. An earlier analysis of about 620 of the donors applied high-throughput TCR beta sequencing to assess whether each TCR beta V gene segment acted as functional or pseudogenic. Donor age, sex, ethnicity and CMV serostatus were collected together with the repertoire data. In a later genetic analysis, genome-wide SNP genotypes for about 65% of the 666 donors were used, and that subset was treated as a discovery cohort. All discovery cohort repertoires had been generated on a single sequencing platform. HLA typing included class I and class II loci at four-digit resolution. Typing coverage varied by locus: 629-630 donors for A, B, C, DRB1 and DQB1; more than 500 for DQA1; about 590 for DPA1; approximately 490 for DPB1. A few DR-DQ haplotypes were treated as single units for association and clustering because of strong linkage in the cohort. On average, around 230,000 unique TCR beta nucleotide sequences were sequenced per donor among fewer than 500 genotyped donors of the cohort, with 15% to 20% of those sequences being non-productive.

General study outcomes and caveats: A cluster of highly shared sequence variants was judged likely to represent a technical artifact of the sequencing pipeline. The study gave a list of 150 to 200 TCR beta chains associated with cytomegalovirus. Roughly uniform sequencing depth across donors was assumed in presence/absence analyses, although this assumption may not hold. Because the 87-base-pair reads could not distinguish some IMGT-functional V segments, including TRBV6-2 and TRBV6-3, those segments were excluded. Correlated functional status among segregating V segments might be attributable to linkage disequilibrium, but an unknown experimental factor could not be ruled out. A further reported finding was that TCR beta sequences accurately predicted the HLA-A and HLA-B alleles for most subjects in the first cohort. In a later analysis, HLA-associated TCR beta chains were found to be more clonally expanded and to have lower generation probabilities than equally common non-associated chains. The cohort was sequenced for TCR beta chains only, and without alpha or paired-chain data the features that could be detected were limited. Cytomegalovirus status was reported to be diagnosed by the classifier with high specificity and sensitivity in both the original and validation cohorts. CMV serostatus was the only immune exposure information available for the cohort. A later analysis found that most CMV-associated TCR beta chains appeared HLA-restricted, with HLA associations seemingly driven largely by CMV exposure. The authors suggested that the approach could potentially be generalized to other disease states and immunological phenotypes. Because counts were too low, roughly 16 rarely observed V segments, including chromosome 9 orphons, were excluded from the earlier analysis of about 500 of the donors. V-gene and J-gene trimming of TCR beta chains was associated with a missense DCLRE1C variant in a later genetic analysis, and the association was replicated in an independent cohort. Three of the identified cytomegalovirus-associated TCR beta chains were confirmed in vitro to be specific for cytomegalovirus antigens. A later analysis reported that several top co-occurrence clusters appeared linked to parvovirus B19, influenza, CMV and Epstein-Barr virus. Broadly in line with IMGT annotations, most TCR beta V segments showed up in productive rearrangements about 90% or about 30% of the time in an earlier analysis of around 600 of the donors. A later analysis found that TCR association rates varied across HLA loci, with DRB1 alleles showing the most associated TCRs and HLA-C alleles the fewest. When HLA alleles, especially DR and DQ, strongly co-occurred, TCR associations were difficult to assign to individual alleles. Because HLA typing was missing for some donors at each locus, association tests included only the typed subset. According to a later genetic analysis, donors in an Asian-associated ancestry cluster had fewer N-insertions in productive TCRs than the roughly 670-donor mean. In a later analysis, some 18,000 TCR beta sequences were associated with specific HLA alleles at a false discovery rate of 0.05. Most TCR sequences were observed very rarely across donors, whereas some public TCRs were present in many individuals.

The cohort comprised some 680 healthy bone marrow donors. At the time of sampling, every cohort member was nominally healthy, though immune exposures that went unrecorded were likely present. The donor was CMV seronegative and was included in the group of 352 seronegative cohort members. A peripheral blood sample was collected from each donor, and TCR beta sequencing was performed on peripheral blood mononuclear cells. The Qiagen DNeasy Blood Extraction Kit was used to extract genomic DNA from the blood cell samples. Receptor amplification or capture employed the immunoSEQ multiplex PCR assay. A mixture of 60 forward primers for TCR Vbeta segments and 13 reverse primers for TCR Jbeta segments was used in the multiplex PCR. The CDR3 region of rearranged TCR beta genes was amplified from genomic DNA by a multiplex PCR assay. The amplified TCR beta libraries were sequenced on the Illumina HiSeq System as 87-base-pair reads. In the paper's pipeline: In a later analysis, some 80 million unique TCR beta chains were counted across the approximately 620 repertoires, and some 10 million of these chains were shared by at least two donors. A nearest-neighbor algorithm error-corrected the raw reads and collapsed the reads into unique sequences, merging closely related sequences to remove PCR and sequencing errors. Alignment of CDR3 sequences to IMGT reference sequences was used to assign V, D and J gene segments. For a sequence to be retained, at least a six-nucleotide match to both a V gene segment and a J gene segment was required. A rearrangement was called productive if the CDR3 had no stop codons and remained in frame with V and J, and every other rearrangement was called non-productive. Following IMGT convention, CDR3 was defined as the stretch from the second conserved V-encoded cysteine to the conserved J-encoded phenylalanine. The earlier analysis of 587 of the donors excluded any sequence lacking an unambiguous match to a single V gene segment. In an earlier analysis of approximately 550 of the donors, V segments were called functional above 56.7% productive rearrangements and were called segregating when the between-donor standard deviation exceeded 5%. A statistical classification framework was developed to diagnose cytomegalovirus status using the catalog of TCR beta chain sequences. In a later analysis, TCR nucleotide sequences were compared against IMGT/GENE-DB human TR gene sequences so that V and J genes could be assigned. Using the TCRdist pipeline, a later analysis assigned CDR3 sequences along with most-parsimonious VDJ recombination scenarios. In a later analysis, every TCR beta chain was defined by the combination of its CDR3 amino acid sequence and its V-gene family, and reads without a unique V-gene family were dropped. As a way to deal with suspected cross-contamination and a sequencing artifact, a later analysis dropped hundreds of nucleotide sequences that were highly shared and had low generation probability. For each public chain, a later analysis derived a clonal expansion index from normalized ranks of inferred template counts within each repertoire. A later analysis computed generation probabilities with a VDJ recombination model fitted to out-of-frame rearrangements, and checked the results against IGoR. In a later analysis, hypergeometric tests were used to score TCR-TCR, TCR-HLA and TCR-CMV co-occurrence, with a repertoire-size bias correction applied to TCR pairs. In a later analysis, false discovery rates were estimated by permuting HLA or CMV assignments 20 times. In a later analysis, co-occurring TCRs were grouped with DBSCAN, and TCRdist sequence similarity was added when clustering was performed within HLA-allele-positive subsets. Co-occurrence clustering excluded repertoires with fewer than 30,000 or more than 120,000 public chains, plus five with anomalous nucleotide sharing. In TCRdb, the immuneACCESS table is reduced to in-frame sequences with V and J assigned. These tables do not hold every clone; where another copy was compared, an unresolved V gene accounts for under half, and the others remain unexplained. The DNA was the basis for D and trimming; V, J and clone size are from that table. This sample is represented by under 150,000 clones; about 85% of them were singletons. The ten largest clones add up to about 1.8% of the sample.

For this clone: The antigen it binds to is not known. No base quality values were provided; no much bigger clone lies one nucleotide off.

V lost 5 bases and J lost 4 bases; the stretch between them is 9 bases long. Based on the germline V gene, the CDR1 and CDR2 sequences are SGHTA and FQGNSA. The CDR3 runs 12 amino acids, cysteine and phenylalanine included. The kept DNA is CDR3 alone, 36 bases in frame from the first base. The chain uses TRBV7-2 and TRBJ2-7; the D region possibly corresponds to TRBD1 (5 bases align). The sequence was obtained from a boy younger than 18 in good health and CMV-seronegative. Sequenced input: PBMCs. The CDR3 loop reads CASSPDTYEQYF. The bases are TGTGCCAGCAGCCCGGACACTTACGAGCAGTACTTC.